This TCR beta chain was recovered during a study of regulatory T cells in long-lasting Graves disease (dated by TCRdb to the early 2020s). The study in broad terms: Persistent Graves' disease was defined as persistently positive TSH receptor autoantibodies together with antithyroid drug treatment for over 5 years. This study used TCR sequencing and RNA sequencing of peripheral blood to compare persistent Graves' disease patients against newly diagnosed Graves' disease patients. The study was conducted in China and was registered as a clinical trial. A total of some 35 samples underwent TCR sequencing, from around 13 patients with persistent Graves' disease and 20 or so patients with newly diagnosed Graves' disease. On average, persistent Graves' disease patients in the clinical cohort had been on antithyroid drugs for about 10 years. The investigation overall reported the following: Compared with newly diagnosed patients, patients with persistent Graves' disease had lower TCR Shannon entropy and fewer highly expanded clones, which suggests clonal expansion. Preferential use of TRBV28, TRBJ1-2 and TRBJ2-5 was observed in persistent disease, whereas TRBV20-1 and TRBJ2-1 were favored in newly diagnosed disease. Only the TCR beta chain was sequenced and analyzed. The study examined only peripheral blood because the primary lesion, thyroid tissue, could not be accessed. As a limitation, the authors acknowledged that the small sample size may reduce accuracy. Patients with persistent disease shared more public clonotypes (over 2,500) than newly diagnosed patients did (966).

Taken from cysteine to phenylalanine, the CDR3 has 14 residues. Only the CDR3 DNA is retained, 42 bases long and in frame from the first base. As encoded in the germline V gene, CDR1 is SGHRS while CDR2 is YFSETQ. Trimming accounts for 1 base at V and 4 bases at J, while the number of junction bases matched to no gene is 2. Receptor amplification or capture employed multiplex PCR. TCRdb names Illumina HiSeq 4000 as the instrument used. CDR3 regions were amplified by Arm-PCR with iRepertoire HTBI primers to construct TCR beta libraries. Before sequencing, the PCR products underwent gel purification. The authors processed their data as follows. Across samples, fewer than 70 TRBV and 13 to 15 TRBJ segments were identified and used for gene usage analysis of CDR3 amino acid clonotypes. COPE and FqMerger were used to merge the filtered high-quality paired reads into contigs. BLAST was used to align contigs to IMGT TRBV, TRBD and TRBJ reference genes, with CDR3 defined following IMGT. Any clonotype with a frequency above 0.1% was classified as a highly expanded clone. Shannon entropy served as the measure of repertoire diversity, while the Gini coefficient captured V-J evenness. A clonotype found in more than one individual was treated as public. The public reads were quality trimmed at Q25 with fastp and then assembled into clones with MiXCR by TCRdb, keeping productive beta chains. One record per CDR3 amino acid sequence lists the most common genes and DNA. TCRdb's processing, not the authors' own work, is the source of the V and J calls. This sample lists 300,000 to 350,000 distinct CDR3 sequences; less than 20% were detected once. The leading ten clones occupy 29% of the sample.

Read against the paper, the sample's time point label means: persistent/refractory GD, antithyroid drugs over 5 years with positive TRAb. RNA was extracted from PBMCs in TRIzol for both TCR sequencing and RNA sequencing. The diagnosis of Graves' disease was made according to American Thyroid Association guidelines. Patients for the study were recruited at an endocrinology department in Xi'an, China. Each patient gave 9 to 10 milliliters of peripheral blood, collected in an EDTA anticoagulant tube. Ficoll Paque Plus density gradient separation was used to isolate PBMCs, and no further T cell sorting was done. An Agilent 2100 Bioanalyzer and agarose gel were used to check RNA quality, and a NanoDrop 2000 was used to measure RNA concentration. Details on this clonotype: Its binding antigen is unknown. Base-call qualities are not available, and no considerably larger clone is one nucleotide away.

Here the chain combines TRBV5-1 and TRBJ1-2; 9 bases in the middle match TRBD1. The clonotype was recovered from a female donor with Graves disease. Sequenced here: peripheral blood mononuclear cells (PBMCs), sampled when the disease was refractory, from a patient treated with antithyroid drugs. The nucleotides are TGCGCCAGCAGCTTGACAGGGGGCCTCTATGGCTACACCTTC. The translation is CASSLTGGLYGYTF.